The present entry profiles one T cell receptor beta chain with its context. This sample was included in a study of blood T cell repertoires in COVID-19. Study-level information: T cells, B-cell-depleted T cells, or PBMCs supplied cDNA or gDNA.

CDR1 is WNHNN, CDR2 SYGVQD, per germline (reference sequence). The CDR3 loop spans 12 amino acids. Deletions cut 2 bases from V and 12 bases from J, with 8 bases between. Assay: immunoSEQ multiplex PCR; the TCRdb copy retains only in-frame clones and omits some. The profile shows 55,000 to 90,000 clones, around 82% of them singletons. This receptor was taken from a woman aged 55-70 years with acute or convalescent COVID-19. V is TRBV10-1 and J is TRBJ2-6; D ambiguous. The sample was peripheral blood. CDR3 DNA: TGCGCCAGCAGTGAGGGCACATCCGTCCTGACTTTC. Its protein product is CASSEGTSVLTF.